A selection of T cell receptor beta chains follows, all from one sample in a study of cytomegalovirus exposure and HLA in healthy donors. This table comes from immunoSEQ multiplex PCR, and its TCRdb copy is limited to in-frame clones, with some not included. The sample comprises approximately 100,000 clones, around 80% of which are singletons, and about 2.5% rests with the top ten. The sequenced sample consisted of PBMCs. These receptor sequences come from a man aged 35-49 years in good health and CMV-seronegative. Each CDR3 is given with its conserved first and last residue. A D gene is named only where the DNA matches it firmly. Where a row states a size, it is once, few, many or the class of an expanded clone; other rows omit it.

d_gene: -; abundance: -; v_gene: TRBV18; j_gene: TRBJ1-2; CDR3aa: CASSPGSGGYTF; CDR3nt: TGTGCCAGCTCACCCGGGAGCGGGGGCTACACCTTC
d_gene: TRBD1; abundance: few; v_gene: TRBV7-9; j_gene: TRBJ1-2; CDR3aa: CATNPPYRDSKGGYTF; CDR3nt: TGTGCCACCAACCCCCCCTACCGGGACAGTAAAGGCGGCTACACCTTC
d_gene: TRBD1; abundance: -; v_gene: TRBV7-9; j_gene: TRBJ1-1; CDR3aa: CASSYSRGQSNTEAFF; CDR3nt: TGTGCCAGCAGTTATTCCCGGGGACAGTCGAACACTGAAGCTTTCTTT
d_gene: TRBD1; abundance: -; v_gene: TRBV27; j_gene: TRBJ1-5; CDR3aa: CASSQQGANQPQHF; CDR3nt: TGTGCCAGCAGTCAACAGGGGGCTAATCAGCCCCAGCATTTT
d_gene: -; abundance: -; v_gene: TRBV16; j_gene: TRBJ2-1; CDR3aa: CASSPMSGGNEQFF; CDR3nt: TGTGCCAGCAGCCCAATGTCAGGAGGGAATGAGCAGTTCTTC
d_gene: TRBD1; abundance: -; v_gene: TRBV5-5; j_gene: TRBJ1-2; CDR3aa: CASSSYRQGENGYTF; CDR3nt: TGTGCCAGCAGCTCTTATCGACAGGGGGAGAATGGCTACACCTTC
d_gene: -; abundance: -; v_gene: TRBV6-5; j_gene: TRBJ2-5; CDR3aa: CASRGSGETQYF; CDR3nt: TGTGCCAGCCGGGGGAGCGGCGAGACCCAGTACTTC
d_gene: TRBD2; abundance: -; v_gene: TRBV10-1; j_gene: TRBJ2-7; CDR3aa: CASSEGAGATYEQYF; CDR3nt: TGCGCCAGCAGTGAAGGAGCGGGGGCGACCTACGAGCAGTACTTC
d_gene: -; abundance: -; v_gene: TRBV7-2; j_gene: TRBJ2-5; CDR3aa: CASSSPGKETQYF; CDR3nt: TGTGCCAGCAGCTCCCCTGGCAAGGAGACCCAGTACTTC
d_gene: -; abundance: -; v_gene: TRBV5-1; j_gene: TRBJ1-2; CDR3aa: CASSLDPGNYGYTF; CDR3nt: TGCGCCAGCAGCTTGGATCCGGGGAACTATGGCTACACCTTC
d_gene: TRBD2; abundance: -; v_gene: TRBV6-5; j_gene: TRBJ2-3; CDR3aa: CASSSLARDTQYF; CDR3nt: TGTGCCAGCAGTTCACTAGCGCGGGATACGCAGTATTTT
d_gene: TRBD2; abundance: -; v_gene: TRBV5-1; j_gene: TRBJ2-7; CDR3aa: CASSTVAGGLDEQYF; CDR3nt: TGCGCCAGCAGCACGGTGGCGGGGGGCCTCGACGAGCAGTACTTC
d_gene: TRBD2; abundance: -; v_gene: TRBV29-1; j_gene: TRBJ2-1; CDR3aa: CSVVSGASSYNEQFF; CDR3nt: TGCAGCGTTGTCAGCGGGGCTAGCTCCTACAATGAGCAGTTCTTC
d_gene: TRBD2; abundance: -; v_gene: TRBV11-2; j_gene: TRBJ2-1; CDR3aa: CASSLESGGVSMNEQFF; CDR3nt: TGTGCCAGCAGCTTAGAAAGCGGGGGAGTGTCTATGAATGAGCAGTTCTTC
d_gene: TRBD2; abundance: -; v_gene: TRBV6-1; j_gene: TRBJ2-7; CDR3aa: CASSEGAGLPTEQYF; CDR3nt: TGTGCCAGCAGTGAAGGGGCGGGACTACCCACCGAGCAGTACTTC
d_gene: -; abundance: once; v_gene: TRBV19; j_gene: TRBJ2-3; CDR3aa: CASSQQTTSTDTQYF; CDR3nt: TGTGCCAGTAGTCAGCAGACTACAAGCACAGATACGCAGTATTTT
d_gene: -; abundance: -; v_gene: TRBV7-9; j_gene: TRBJ2-5; CDR3aa: CASSDKGRAETQYF; CDR3nt: TGTGCCAGCAGCGACAAGGGCAGGGCAGAGACCCAGTACTTC
d_gene: -; abundance: -; v_gene: TRBV19; j_gene: TRBJ1-2; CDR3aa: CASSMEYYSNYGYTF; CDR3nt: TGTGCCAGTAGTATGGAATACTACTCTAACTATGGCTACACCTTC
d_gene: -; abundance: -; v_gene: TRBV6-1; j_gene: TRBJ2-7; CDR3aa: CASSVAGFHEQYF; CDR3nt: TGCGCCAGCAGTGTCGCAGGGTTCCACGAGCAGTACTTC
d_gene: -; abundance: -; v_gene: TRBV12-5; j_gene: TRBJ1-3; CDR3aa: CASSGFSGNTIYF; CDR3nt: TGTGCTAGTTCAGGCTTCAGTGGAAACACCATATATTTT
d_gene: TRBD1; abundance: -; v_gene: TRBV10-1; j_gene: TRBJ1-2; CDR3aa: CASSTDRGYGYTF; CDR3nt: TGCGCCAGCAGTACCGACAGGGGCTATGGCTACACCTTC
d_gene: TRBD2; abundance: few; v_gene: TRBV7-9; j_gene: TRBJ2-1; CDR3aa: CAIQTSGGHEQFF; CDR3nt: TGTGCCATACAGACTAGCGGGGGCCATGAGCAGTTCTTC
d_gene: -; abundance: few; v_gene: TRBV6-1; j_gene: TRBJ2-7; CDR3aa: CASSEQGYEQYF; CDR3nt: TGTGCCAGCAGTGAACAGGGGTACGAGCAGTACTTC
d_gene: -; abundance: -; v_gene: TRBV19; j_gene: TRBJ2-7; CDR3aa: CASSIGTLAYEQYF; CDR3nt: TGTGCCAGTAGTATCGGGACTCTGGCCTACGAGCAGTACTTC
d_gene: TRBD1; abundance: once; v_gene: TRBV19; j_gene: TRBJ1-1; CDR3aa: CASSIGDRGFPEAFF; CDR3nt: TGTGCCAGTAGTATAGGAGACAGGGGTTTTCCTGAAGCTTTCTTT
d_gene: -; abundance: -; v_gene: TRBV6-6; j_gene: TRBJ2-5; CDR3aa: CASSYSTTRTQYF; CDR3nt: TGTGCCAGCAGTTACTCCACGACAAGGACCCAGTACTTC
d_gene: -; abundance: -; v_gene: TRBV19; j_gene: TRBJ1-1; CDR3aa: CASSMVEAGTEAFF; CDR3nt: TGTGCCAGTAGTATGGTGGAGGCTGGGACTGAAGCTTTCTTT
d_gene: -; abundance: -; v_gene: TRBV27; j_gene: TRBJ1-4; CDR3aa: CASSLNHGVTNEKLFF; CDR3nt: TGTGCCAGCAGCCTTAACCACGGGGTAACTAATGAAAAACTGTTTTTT
d_gene: TRBD1; abundance: -; v_gene: TRBV15; j_gene: TRBJ1-5; CDR3aa: CATSSRQGGNQPQHF; CDR3nt: TGTGCCACCAGCAGCCGACAGGGCGGCAATCAGCCCCAGCATTTT
d_gene: -; abundance: -; v_gene: TRBV7-2; j_gene: TRBJ1-1; CDR3aa: CASSWQDMNTEAFF; CDR3nt: TGTGCCAGCAGCTGGCAGGATATGAACACTGAAGCTTTCTTT
d_gene: TRBD1; abundance: -; v_gene: TRBV5-1; j_gene: TRBJ2-5; CDR3aa: CASSWDAWTGLTETQYF; CDR3nt: TGCGCCAGCAGCTGGGACGCCTGGACAGGGTTAACAGAGACCCAGTACTTC
d_gene: TRBD1; abundance: -; v_gene: TRBV6-1; j_gene: TRBJ1-1; CDR3aa: CASSLDRARTEAFF; CDR3nt: TGTGCCAGCAGCCTGGACAGGGCTCGAACTGAAGCTTTCTTT
d_gene: -; abundance: -; v_gene: TRBV27; j_gene: TRBJ2-5; CDR3aa: CASSLRRKETQYF; CDR3nt: TGTGCCAGCAGTCTCCGGCGGAAAGAGACCCAGTACTTC
d_gene: -; abundance: -; v_gene: TRBV29-1; j_gene: TRBJ2-3; CDR3aa: CSGAALLTDTQYF; CDR3nt: TGCAGCGGTGCGGCCCTACTCACAGATACGCAGTATTTT
d_gene: TRBD1; abundance: -; v_gene: TRBV6-1; j_gene: TRBJ2-7; CDR3aa: CASSEGRTGLSYEQYF; CDR3nt: TGTGCCAGCAGTGAAGGTAGGACAGGCTTATCCTACGAGCAGTACTTC
d_gene: -; abundance: -; v_gene: TRBV19; j_gene: TRBJ1-2; CDR3aa: CASSTILLLGGTNYGYTF; CDR3nt: TGTGCCAGTAGTACTATACTCCTCTTGGGGGGTACTAACTATGGCTACACCTTC
d_gene: -; abundance: once; v_gene: TRBV5-1; j_gene: TRBJ1-1; CDR3aa: CASSLQGDTEAFF; CDR3nt: TGCGCCAGCAGCTTGCAGGGCGACACTGAAGCTTTCTTT
d_gene: -; abundance: -; v_gene: TRBV5-7; j_gene: TRBJ1-1; CDR3aa: CASSLARGWMARAHTEAFF; CDR3nt: TGTGCCAGCAGCTTGGCTAGGGGGTGGATGGCCAGGGCGCACACTGAAGCTTTCTTT
d_gene: -; abundance: few; v_gene: TRBV7-3; j_gene: TRBJ2-5; CDR3aa: CASSLEPGQETQYF; CDR3nt: TGTGCCAGCAGCCTCGAGCCTGGCCAAGAGACCCAGTACTTC
d_gene: -; abundance: few; v_gene: TRBV7-4; j_gene: TRBJ1-6; CDR3aa: CASSGLGLTATYNSPLHF; CDR3nt: TGTGCCAGCAGCGGATTGGGTCTGACAGCCACCTATAATTCACCCCTCCACTTT
d_gene: -; abundance: -; v_gene: TRBV28; j_gene: TRBJ1-2; CDR3aa: CASSLLTDGYTF; CDR3nt: TGTGCCAGCAGTTTATTGACAGATGGCTACACCTTC